A single TCR beta chain is shown here with its context. The CDR3 covers 15 residues. J was trimmed by 0 bases and V by 10 bases; bases with no gene match: 10. Per germline, CDR1 ENHRY and CDR2 SYGVKD. Per the original data handling: By means of reference gene primer amplification, nucleated cell counts were estimated. The method was immunoSEQ multiplex PCR; TCRdb's version includes in-frame clones alone and lacks a portion of them. That table gives V, J and clone size, and the DNA gave D and trimming. The sample lists roughly 200,000 clones, approximately 80% occurring once. The data are from a study of blood T cell repertoires in COVID-19. Looking at the study overall: Sites in the United States, Italy and Spain provided acute and convalescent COVID-19 samples. Nucleic acid was either cDNA or gDNA, and it came from T cells, B-cell-depleted T cells, or PBMCs.

The specimen sequenced was peripheral blood. The V and J genes are TRBV10-3 and TRBJ2-3, with 7 bases identical to TRBD2. This TCR derives from a woman aged 45-65 years with active or convalescent COVID-19. CDR3 loop: CATASGSSSTDTQYF. CDR3 DNA sequence: TGTGCCACAGCTAGCGGTTCATCAAGCACAGATACGCAGTATTTT.